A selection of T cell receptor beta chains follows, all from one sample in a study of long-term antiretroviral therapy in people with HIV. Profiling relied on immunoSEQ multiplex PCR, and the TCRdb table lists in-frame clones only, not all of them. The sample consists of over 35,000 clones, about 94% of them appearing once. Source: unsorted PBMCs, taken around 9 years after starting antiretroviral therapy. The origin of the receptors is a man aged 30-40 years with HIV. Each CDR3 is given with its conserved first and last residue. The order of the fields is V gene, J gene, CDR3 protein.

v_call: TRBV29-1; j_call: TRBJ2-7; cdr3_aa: CSVLAGNYEQYF
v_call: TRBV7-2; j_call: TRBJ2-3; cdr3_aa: CASSPRTSGYTDTQYF
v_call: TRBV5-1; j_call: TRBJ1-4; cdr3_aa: CASSFNRAGGNEKLFF
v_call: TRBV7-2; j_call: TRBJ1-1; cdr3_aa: CASSTDRDRKAFF
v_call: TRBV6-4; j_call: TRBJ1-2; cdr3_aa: CASSEFTGSFYGYTF
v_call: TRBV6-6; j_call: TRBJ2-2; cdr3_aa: CASSYAQPNTGELFF
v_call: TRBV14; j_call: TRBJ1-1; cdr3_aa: CASSRSANTEAFF
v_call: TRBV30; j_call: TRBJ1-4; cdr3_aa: CAWTGSLNEKLFF
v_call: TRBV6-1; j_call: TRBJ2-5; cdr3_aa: CASSGGGGQTQYF
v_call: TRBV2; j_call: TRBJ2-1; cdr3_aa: CASRGGDSKQYEQFF
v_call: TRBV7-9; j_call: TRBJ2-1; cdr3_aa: CASSSRGGGVHEQFF
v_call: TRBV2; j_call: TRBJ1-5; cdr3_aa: CASRGTDFWQPQHF
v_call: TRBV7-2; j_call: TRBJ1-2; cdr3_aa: CASSQDRDLYGYTF
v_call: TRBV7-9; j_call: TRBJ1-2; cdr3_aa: CASTRTGRYGYTF
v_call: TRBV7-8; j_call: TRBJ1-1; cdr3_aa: CASSLDSWTEAFF
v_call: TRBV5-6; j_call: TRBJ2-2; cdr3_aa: CASSPHRPTSSGELFF
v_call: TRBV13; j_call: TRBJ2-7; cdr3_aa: CASSRQITGSAYEQYF
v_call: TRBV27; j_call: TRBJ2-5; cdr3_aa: CASSLLAQETQYF
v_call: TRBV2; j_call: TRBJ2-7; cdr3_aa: CASSDVSSSTGSYEQYF
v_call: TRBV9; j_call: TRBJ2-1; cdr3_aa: CASSVSGNEQFF
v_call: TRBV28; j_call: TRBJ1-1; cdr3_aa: CASSLFGAQGEITEAFF
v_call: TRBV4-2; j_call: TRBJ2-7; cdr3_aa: CASSQAPLGGQTSYEQYF
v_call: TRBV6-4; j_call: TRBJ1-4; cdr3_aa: CARGRQGPVKLFF
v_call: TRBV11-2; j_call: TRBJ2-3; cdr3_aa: CASSPPLTAFTDTQYF
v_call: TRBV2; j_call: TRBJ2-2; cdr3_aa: CASSVLQSSEGELFF
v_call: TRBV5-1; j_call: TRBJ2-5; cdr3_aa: CASSLVAGRETQYF
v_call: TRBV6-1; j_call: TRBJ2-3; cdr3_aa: CASKGLARTDTQYF
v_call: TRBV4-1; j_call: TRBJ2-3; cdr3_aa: CASSQVGRATDTQYF
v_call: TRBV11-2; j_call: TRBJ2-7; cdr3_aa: CASSPKGLLGEYEQYF
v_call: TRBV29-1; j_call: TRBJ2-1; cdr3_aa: CSVVTLSYNEQFF
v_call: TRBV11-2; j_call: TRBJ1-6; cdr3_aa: CASSLASSAYNSPLHF
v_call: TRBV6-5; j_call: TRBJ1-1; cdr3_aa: CASATHPGEEAFF
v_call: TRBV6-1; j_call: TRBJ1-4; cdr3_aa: CASSTRLGEKLFF
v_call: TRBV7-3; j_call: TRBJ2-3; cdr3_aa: CASSSPRSGGGTSTDTQYF
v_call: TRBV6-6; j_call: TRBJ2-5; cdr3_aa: CAGSPRGVQETQYF
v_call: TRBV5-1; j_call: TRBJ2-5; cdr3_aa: CASSPGQGRETQYF
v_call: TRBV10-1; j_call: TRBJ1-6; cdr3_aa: CASRQGTSPLHF
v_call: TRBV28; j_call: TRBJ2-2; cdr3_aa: CASGGGNTGELFF
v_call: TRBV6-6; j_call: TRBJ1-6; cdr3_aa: CASSPREPRLFPLHF
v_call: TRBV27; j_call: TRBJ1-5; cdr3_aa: CAGASNQPQHF